This record concerns one T cell receptor beta chain sequence. Its antigen is not known. This specimen comes from a study of cytomegalovirus exposure and HLA in healthy donors. Study in general: Among over 300 genotyped donors, approximately 80% fell in the Caucasian-associated ancestry cluster.

Study-level findings and limits: Clonal expansion was found to be greater in HLA-associated TCR beta chains than in equally common others in a later analysis. As a later analysis showed, a missense DCLRE1C variant was linked to trimming of TCR beta V- and J-genes.

The PCR was carried out with 60 Vbeta primers and 13 Jbeta primers. Method: immunoSEQ multiplex PCR; TCRdb's copy keeps in-frame clones and lacks some. The sample holds around 100,000 clones; 75% to 80% are singletons and the top ten take roughly 6%. J lost 4 bases, V lost 6 bases, and 7 bases had no gene match. The CDR3 totals 14 residues. CDR1 and CDR2 (germline): MNHEY, SVGAGI. Healthy bone marrow donors made up the donor group. The sequence came from a man aged 55 to 70 in good health and CMV-seropositive. J is TRBJ2-5 and V is TRBV6-5; 8 bases fit TRBD1. The sequenced sample was PBMCs. In DNA, the CDR3 is TGTGCCAGCAGAAACCAGGGGGCCGTAGAGACCCAGTACTTC. This encodes CASRNQGAVETQYF.